This T cell receptor beta chain was identified during a study of blood T cells in healthy people across ages. Combining a sample-barcoded 5' primer with a J-beta primer mix, a second PCR ran for roughly 7 to 12 cycles. Every sample gave at least 3 million paired-end reads containing CDR3. MiXCR, run by TCRdb on the 5' RACE reads, gives a single entry per CDR3 protein. Of about 830,000 distinct CDR3 sequences listed, about 59% are singletons. V lost 2 bases to trimming and J lost 3 bases, with 8 bases between them. The CDR3 spans 13 residues. The germline V gene has CDR1 MNHNS and CDR2 SASEGT. The specimen was blood. The sequence derives from a man aged 25 to 40 in good health. The chain has TRBV6-1 and TRBJ2-7; D uncertain. In nucleotides, the CDR3 is TGTGCCAGCAGTGAAAGGCCTTTCTACGAGCAGTACTTC. It yields the protein CASSERPFYEQYF.